This T cell receptor beta chain originates from a study of cytomegalovirus exposure and HLA in healthy donors. PCR employed 60 Vbeta and 13 Jbeta primers. Measured with immunoSEQ multiplex PCR; TCRdb has only the in-frame clones, and not every one. Of some 180,000 clones in the sample, roughly 80% were seen once. This CDR3 contains 13 residues. Germline V gives CDR1 SNHLY, CDR2 FYNNEI. Trimming removed 8 bases at V and 0 bases at J, with 8 bases between. The specimen was PBMCs. The chain links TRBV2 to TRBJ2-1, with D perhaps matching TRBD2 (5 bases). The clonotype originates from a woman aged 30 to 39 in good health and CMV-seronegative. The CDR3 DNA reads as TGTGCCAGCTTGGGGAGCTCCTACAATGAGCAGTTCTTC. As protein: CASLGSSYNEQFF.